Presented here are 28 T cell receptor beta chains from one specimen sequenced in a study of CD8 T cells in ankylosing spondylitis. TCRdb analysed the 5' RACE reads with MiXCR anew, one entry per CDR3 protein. The sample lists under 300,000 distinct CDR3 sequences, about 10% occurring once. Sequencing input: blood, either unsorted or a sorted T cell fraction (not recorded which). These receptors came from a male donor with ankylosing spondylitis or in good health (not recorded which).

This clonotype appeared a few times. The V call is TRBV10-3, the J call TRBJ1-5, with D maybe TRBD1 (6 bases). V was cut by 0 bases and J by 4 bases, with 16 bases left in between. CDR1 is ENHRY and CDR2 is SYGVKD in the germline V gene. The CDR3 is 17 residues long. CDR3 sequence reads: CAISESRDTHLNQPQHF. CDR3 in DNA: TGTGCCATCAGTGAGTCCCGGGACACTCATTTAAATCAGCCCCAGCATTTT.

The rearrangement links TRBV27 to TRBJ1-1, with 7 bases matching TRBD1. CDR1 is MNHEY and CDR2 is SMNVEV in the germline V gene (reference sequence). The CDR3 totals 14 residues. V was clipped by 4 bases and J by 8 bases; unmatched bases: 10. The CDR3, as DNA: TGTGCCAGCAGTTCCAGACAGGGAAGGGGAGAAGCTTTCTTT. Translated: CASSSRQGRGEAFF.

This clonotype showed up many times. This sequence joins TRBV7-2 and TRBJ2-5; D call uncertain. Germline CDR1 is SGHTA and CDR2 is FQGNSA. The CDR3 runs 13 residues. Trimming took 4 bases from V and 2 from J, leaving 8 bases between them. CDR3: CASSYRTQETQYF. In DNA, the CDR3 is TGTGCCAGCAGCTACAGAACGCAAGAGACCCAGTACTTC.

This clonotype was detected many times. The chain carries TRBV10-3 and TRBJ2-7; D ambiguous. This CDR3 spans 11 amino acids. In germline, CDR1 is ENHRY, CDR2 SYGVKD. Trimming left V 11 bases short and J 4 bases short, with 12 bases between. CDR3 nucleotide sequence: TGTGCCGTCGGGCGAGGATACGAGCAGTACTTC. This translates into CAVGRGYEQYF.

This clonotype was detected a few times. The chain couples TRBV7-6 to TRBJ2-2; the match to TRBD2 covers 10 bases. Germline V gene lookup returns CDR1 SGHVS and CDR2 FNYEAQ. The ends lost 5 bases at V and 6 bases at J; junction bases unmatched: 6. CDR3 length: 15 amino acids. CDR3 protein: CASSTGTSAPGELFF. As DNA, the CDR3 is TGTGCCAGCAGCACCGGGACTAGCGCCCCCGGGGAGCTGTTTTTT.

This clonotype was seen many times. The V call is TRBV27, the J call TRBJ2-3; 13 nucleotides match TRBD2. CDR1 and CDR2 from the germline V gene are MNHEY and SMNVEV (reference sequence). The CDR3 contains 15 residues. The J segment lost 8 bases and the V segment lost 7 bases, leaving 9 bases of the junction unmatched. The CDR3 region has the DNA TGTGCCAGCACTCCACTAGCGGGGGGGCTGGGTACGCAGTATTTT. Translating gives CASTPLAGGLGTQYF.

CDR3 coding DNA: TGTGCCAGCAGCCGTAGAGTGAACACTGAAGCTTTCTTT. It is translated as CASSRRVNTEAFF. The V call is TRBV3-1, the J call TRBJ1-1; D call uncertain. CDR3 size: 13 residues. CDR1 is LGHDT, CDR2 YNNKEL, per germline (reference sequence). V lost 4 bases, J lost 0 bases, and 6 bases lay in between.

This clonotype was observed a few times. The chain combines TRBV7-2 with TRBJ1-2, with D perhaps matching TRBD1 (5 bases). V was shortened by 0 bases and J by 6 bases, with 5 bases between the two germline ends. From germline, CDR1 is SGHTA and CDR2 FQGNSA. The CDR3 totals 12 residues. Here the CDR3 reads CASSLARDGYTF. Written as DNA, the CDR3 is TGTGCCAGCAGCTTAGCCAGGGATGGCTACACCTTC.

This clonotype was seen ten or more times. The gene calls are TRBV24-1 and TRBJ2-1; 8 positions match TRBD2. CDR3 size: 16 residues. Germline CDR1 KGHDR, CDR2 SFDVKD. The V gene end was trimmed by 7 bases and the J gene end by 7 bases; junction bases not matched to a gene: 14. The CDR3 DNA sequence: TGTGCCACCAGCCGCGGTCTCGGGACGGGGGGGAATGAGCAGTTCTTC. Residues: CATSRGLGTGGNEQFF.

This clonotype occurred a few times. The chain carries TRBV5-1 and TRBJ2-2, with a possible D match to TRBD2 (6 bases). Germline loops: CDR1 SGHRS, CDR2 YFSETQ. Trimming shortened V by 1 base and J by 6 bases, and 13 bases separated the two germline ends. CDR3 length: 15 amino acids. The CDR3: CASSLSVGGAGELFF. The CDR3 DNA reads as TGCGCCAGCAGCTTGTCAGTGGGGGGTGCCGGGGAGCTGTTTTTT.

The J gene is TRBJ1-2, the V gene TRBV20-1; TRBD1 agrees at 8 bases. V was clipped by 7 bases and J by 4 bases; unmatched bases: 11. Per germline, CDR1 DFQATT and CDR2 SNEGSKA (reference sequence). The CDR3 runs to 14 residues. The chain's CDR3 is CSVKTGVSTYGYTF. CDR3 nucleotides: TGCAGTGTCAAGACAGGGGTCAGCACCTATGGCTACACCTTC.

Many counts were recorded for this clonotype. The gene calls are TRBV11-2 and TRBJ2-7; 13 positions agree with TRBD2. This CDR3 contains 15 residues. From germline, CDR1 is SGHAT and CDR2 FQNNGV. The V segment lost 5 bases and the J segment 3 bases; nucleotides outside the gene matches: 4. In DNA, the CDR3 is TGTGCCAGCAGCAGACGGACTAGCGGGAGCTACGAGCAGTACTTC. It specifies CASSRRTSGSYEQYF.

This clonotype was counted only a few times. The V gene is TRBV12-3 or TRBV12-4, the J gene TRBJ1-4; the D gene is possibly TRBD1 (5 bases). V shed 7 bases and J shed 5 bases, with 14 bases lying between them. This CDR3 is built from 14 residues. The CDR3 coding sequence is TGTGCCAGCACTAAGGGAGGGGCAAATGAAAAACTGTTTTTT. It specifies CASTKGGANEKLFF.

This clonotype was observed at least ten times. The chain employs TRBV7-3 and TRBJ1-2; D perhaps matches TRBD1 (5 bases). Trimming took 5 bases from V and 6 from J, leaving 25 bases between them. This CDR3 is built from 17 residues. Germline-derived CDR1 and CDR2 are SGHTA and FQGTGA. This CDR3 reads CASSPSGLSGIGNGYTF. The DNA of the CDR3 is TGTGCCAGCAGCCCCTCTGGGTTGTCAGGGATTGGAAATGGCTACACCTTC.

The CDR3: CATRTGGYHEQYF. CDR3 bases: TGTGCCACCCGAACAGGGGGGTACCACGAGCAGTACTTC. The chain joins TRBV28 to TRBJ2-7; 8 nucleotides agree with TRBD1. The CDR3 has 13 residues. CDR1 is MDHEN, CDR2 SYDVKM, per germline. J gave up 5 bases and V 10 bases, and 10 bases lay outside the gene matches.

The V call is TRBV29-1, the J call TRBJ2-7, with a weak D call TRBD1 (6 bases). In germline, CDR1 is SQVTM, CDR2 ANQGSEA. The CDR3 has 11 residues. V lost 7 bases and J 6 bases, leaving 13 bases between the germline ends. Here the CDR3 reads CSGQERGEQYF. As DNA, the CDR3 is TGCAGCGGACAGGAAAGGGGCGAGCAGTACTTC.

This clonotype was observed a handful of times. The chain carries TRBV7-6 and TRBJ2-7; weak D call: TRBD1 (6 bases). In germline, CDR1 is SGHVS, CDR2 FNYEAQ. The CDR3 loop spans 15 amino acids. V shed 6 bases and J shed 0 bases, with 15 bases lying between them. CDR3 DNA: TGTGCCAGCAGTTTCAAAGACAGGTGCTCCTACGAGCAGTACTTC. Translating gives CASSFKDRCSYEQYF.

In this sample, this clonotype turned up many times. This sequence joins TRBV3-1 and TRBJ2-3, with 10 bases identical to TRBD1. The V gene's germline CDR1 is LGHDT and CDR2 YNNKEL (reference sequence). The CDR3 length is 17 residues. V lost 1 base, J lost 4 bases, and 8 bases stayed unmatched. The CDR3: CASSQVYRDRGPDTQYF. Written as DNA, the CDR3 is TGTGCCAGCAGCCAAGTCTACCGGGACAGGGGCCCAGATACGCAGTATTTT.

This clonotype was seen many times. The rearrangement links TRBV20-1 to TRBJ2-7; 9 positions match TRBD1. The J segment lost 4 bases and the V segment lost 5 bases, leaving 9 bases of the junction unmatched. CDR1 is DFQATT and CDR2 is SNEGSKA in the germline V gene (reference sequence). The CDR3 has 14 residues. The CDR3 sequence: CSAFPGQGGYEQYF. CDR3 in DNA: TGCAGTGCTTTCCCGGGACAGGGAGGGTACGAGCAGTACTTC.

This clonotype was counted at least ten times. This rearrangement joins TRBV7-2 to TRBJ2-1; D unresolved. Trimming removed 1 base from V and 4 bases from J, with 17 bases in between. In germline, CDR1 is SGHTA, CDR2 FQGNSA. This CDR3 spans 17 amino acids. CDR3 in amino acids: CASSLVGGGDSYNEQFF. CDR3 sequence (DNA): TGTGCCAGCAGCTTAGTCGGCGGCGGAGACTCTTACAATGAGCAGTTCTTC.

This clonotype was recorded at least ten times. V gene TRBV9 combines with J gene TRBJ2-7, with D perhaps TRBD1 or TRBD2 (5 bases each). V gave up 2 bases and J gave up 4 bases, with 16 bases separating them. Per germline, CDR1 SGDLS and CDR2 YYNGEE. The CDR3 has 15 amino acids. In DNA, the CDR3 is TGTGCCAGCAGCGTCCACCAGGGTTCGGGGTACGAGCAGTACTTC. Protein sequence: CASSVHQGSGYEQYF.

This clonotype was counted at least ten times. The chain is built from TRBV29-1 and TRBJ2-7; D might be TRBD1 (5 bases). This CDR3 comprises 13 residues. CDR1 and CDR2 from the germline V gene are SQVTM and ANQGSEA. V was shortened by 5 bases and J by 1 base, with 12 bases between the two germline ends. The CDR3 spells CSVKTVLSYEQYF. In DNA, the CDR3 is TGCAGCGTTAAGACAGTTCTATCCTACGAGCAGTACTTC.

This clonotype was counted at least ten times. The chain combines TRBV10-1 with TRBJ2-2, with D unresolved. Germline V gene data show CDR1 as WNHNN and CDR2 as SYGVQD (reference sequence). This CDR3 has 13 residues. V lost 3 bases and J lost 2, with 4 bases in between. CDR3 residues: CASSDHNTGELFF. DNA of the CDR3: TGCGCCAGCAGTGATCATAACACCGGGGAGCTGTTTTTT.

Notes on this clonotype: A read error is possible here, since a much larger clone lies one base away. This chain connects TRBV11-2 to TRBJ1-3; possible D gene TRBD1, 5 bases. The CDR3 has 14 amino acids. Germline CDR1 SGHAT, CDR2 FQNNGV. Trimming stripped 5 bases from V and 12 bases from J, with 20 bases between. CDR3: CASSPPWQGHIIYF. As DNA, the CDR3 is TGTGCCAGCAGCCCCCCGTGGCAGGGCCACATCATATATTTT.

There are many counts of this clonotype. V gene TRBV6-1 combines with J gene TRBJ2-5, with 9 positions matching TRBD2. The V and J ends lost 6 bases and 2 bases, in that order; junction bases with no gene match: 10. The CDR3 is made up of 16 amino acids. Germline-derived CDR1 and CDR2 are MNHNS and SASEGT. The CDR3 loop reads CASSRWSRGGQETQYF. CDR3 bases: TGTGCCAGCAGCCGGTGGTCGCGGGGGGGGCAAGAGACCCAGTACTTC.

This clonotype was counted many times. The rearrangement joins TRBV25-1 to TRBJ2-5, with D tentatively TRBD2 (6 bases). V gave up 4 bases and J gave up 5 bases, with 8 bases separating them. The CDR3 spans 12 residues. Looked up from germline, CDR1 is MGHDK and CDR2 is SYGVNS. The CDR3, as DNA: TGTGCCAGCAGTGGGGGGGTCGAGACCCAGTACTTC. Its protein product is CASSGGVETQYF.

In its sample, this clonotype was seen many times. The chain combines TRBV5-6 with TRBJ2-7; D remains ambiguous. CDR3 length: 11 residues. Germline V gene lookup returns CDR1 SGHDT and CDR2 YYEEEE. The V gene lost 1 base and the J gene lost 6 bases, with 5 bases spanning the gap. CDR3: CASSLLSEQYF. The CDR3 nucleotides are TGTGCCAGCAGCTTGTTAAGCGAGCAGTACTTC.

A single count supports this clonotype. Since a much larger clone is just one base distant, this may be a read error. The V call is TRBV5-1, the J call TRBJ2-7; 9 bases are a match to TRBD1. CDR3 length: 14 residues. Per the germline V gene, CDR1 is SGHRS and CDR2 is YFSETQ. The DNA for the CDR3 is TGCGCCAGCAGCCCGGACAGGGGTCCCTACAAGCAGTACTTC. Translating it yields CASSPDRGPYKQYF.